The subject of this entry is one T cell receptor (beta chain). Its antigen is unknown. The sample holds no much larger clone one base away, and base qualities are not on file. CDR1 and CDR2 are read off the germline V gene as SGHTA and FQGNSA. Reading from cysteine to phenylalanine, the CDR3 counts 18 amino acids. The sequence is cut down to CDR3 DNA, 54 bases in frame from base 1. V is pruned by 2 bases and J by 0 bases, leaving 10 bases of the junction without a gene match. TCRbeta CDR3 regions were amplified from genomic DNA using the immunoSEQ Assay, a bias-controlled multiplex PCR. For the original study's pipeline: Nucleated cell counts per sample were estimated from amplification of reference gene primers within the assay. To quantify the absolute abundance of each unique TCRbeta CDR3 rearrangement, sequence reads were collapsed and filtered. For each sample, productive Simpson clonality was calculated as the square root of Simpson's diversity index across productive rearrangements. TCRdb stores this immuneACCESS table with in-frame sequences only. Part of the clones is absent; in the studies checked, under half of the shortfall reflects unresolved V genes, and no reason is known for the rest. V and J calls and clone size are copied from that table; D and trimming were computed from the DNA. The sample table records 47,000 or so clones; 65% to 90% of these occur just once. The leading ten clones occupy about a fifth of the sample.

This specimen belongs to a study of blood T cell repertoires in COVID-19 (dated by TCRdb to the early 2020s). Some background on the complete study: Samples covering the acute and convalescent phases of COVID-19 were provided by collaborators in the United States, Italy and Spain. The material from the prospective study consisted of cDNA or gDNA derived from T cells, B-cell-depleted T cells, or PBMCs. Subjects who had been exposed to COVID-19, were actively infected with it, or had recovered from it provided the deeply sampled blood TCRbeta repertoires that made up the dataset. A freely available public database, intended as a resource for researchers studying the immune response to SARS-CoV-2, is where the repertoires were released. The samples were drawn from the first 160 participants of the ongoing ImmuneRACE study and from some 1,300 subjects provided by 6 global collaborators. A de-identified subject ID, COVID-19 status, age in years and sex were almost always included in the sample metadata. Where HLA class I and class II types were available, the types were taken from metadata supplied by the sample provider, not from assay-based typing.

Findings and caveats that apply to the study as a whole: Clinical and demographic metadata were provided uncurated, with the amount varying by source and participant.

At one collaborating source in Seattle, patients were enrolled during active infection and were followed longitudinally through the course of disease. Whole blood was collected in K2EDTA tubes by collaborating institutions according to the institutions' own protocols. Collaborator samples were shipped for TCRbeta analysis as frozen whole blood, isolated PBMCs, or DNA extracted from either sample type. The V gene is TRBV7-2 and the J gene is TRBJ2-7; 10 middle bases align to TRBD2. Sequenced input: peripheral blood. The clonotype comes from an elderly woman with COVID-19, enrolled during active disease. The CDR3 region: CASSLTGTSVISSYEQYF. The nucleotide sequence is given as TGTGCCAGCAGCTTAACCGGGACTAGCGTAATAAGCTCCTACGAGCAGTACTTC.